One and the same sample provided the 17 T cell receptor beta chains below, sequenced in a study of T cell responses to AZD1222 COVID-19 vaccine. The protocol was immunoSEQ multiplex PCR, while the TCRdb copy is restricted to in-frame clones and leaves out a portion. The sample holds roughly 170,000 clones, roughly 92% seen once. Sequencing was performed on peripheral blood, taken 28 days after the second AZD1222 dose. These receptors originate from an adult who received the AZD1222 COVID-19 vaccine.

The chain employs TRBV28 and TRBJ1-5; no reliable D call. The CDR3 is 12 residues long. The germline CDR1 and CDR2 sequences are MDHEN and SYDVKM. V gave up 6 bases and J gave up 3 bases, with 6 bases separating them. The CDR3 is CASRLFNQPQHF. The CDR3 nucleotides read TGTGCCAGCAGGCTCTTCAATCAGCCCCAGCATTTT. Drawing the rest from reference TRBV28 and TRBJ1-5, the complete variable domain is DVKVTQSSRYLVKRTGEKVFLECVQDMDHENMFWYRQDPGLGLRLIYFSYDVKMKEKGDIPEGYSVSREKKERFSLILESASTNQTSMYLCASRLFNQPQHFGDGTRLSIL.

V gene TRBV7-8 combines with J gene TRBJ1-3; D is unresolved. With 3 bases removed from V and 0 bases from J, the gap between germline ends came to 12 bases. Germline CDR1 is SGHVS and CDR2 is FQNEAQ. This CDR3 is built from 16 residues. The CDR3 is CASSFTYQSSGNTIYF. In nucleotides, the CDR3 is TGTGCCAGCAGCTTTACTTACCAGAGCTCTGGAAACACCATATATTTT.

The chain joins TRBV5-1 to TRBJ2-2; TRBD1 matches 7 bases. The CDR3 sequence is 16 residues long. Looked up from germline, CDR1 is SGHRS and CDR2 is YFSETQ. Losses at the gene ends were 4 bases for V and 0 bases for J; bases not matched to a gene: 6. CDR3 protein: CASSATQGSNTGELFF. In nucleotides, the CDR3 is TGCGCCAGCAGCGCCACACAGGGGTCGAACACCGGGGAGCTGTTTTTT.

This clone showed up just once. This chain joins TRBV6-1 and TRBJ2-7; 7 nucleotides align to TRBD1. Germline-derived CDR1 and CDR2 are MNHNS and SASEGT. The V gene end was trimmed by 3 bases and the J gene end by 6 bases; junction bases not matched to a gene: 5. CDR3 length: 13 amino acids. CDR3 residues: CASSDTRQGEQYF. The CDR3 DNA reads as TGTGCCAGCAGTGACACCCGACAGGGCGAGCAGTACTTC.

V and J are TRBV7-9 and TRBJ2-5; tentatively, D is TRBD1 or TRBD2 (5 bases each). The CDR3 loop spans 13 amino acids. CDR1 is SEHNR, CDR2 FQNEAQ, per germline (reference sequence). V gave up 5 bases and J gave up 3 bases, with 10 bases separating them. CDR3 nucleotides: TGTGCCAGCAGCCGACGAGGGGAAGAGACCCAGTACTTC. Translating it yields CASSRRGEETQYF.

The chain combines TRBV25-1 with TRBJ1-1; no reliable D call. The CDR3 has 15 residues. The germline V and J ends were trimmed by 3 bases and 3 bases, with 14 bases remaining between them. Germline lookup yields CDR1 MGHDK and CDR2 SYGVNS. CDR3 sequence reads: CASSELGRTDTEAFF. In nucleotides, the CDR3 is TGTGCCAGCAGTGAGCTGGGCAGGACTGACACTGAAGCTTTCTTT.

The chain couples TRBV10-3 to TRBJ1-2; 10 bases are a match to TRBD1. Trimming at V came to 6 bases and at J to 8 bases, leaving 3 bases not matched to a gene. This CDR3 spans 12 amino acids. Germline loops: CDR1 ENHRY, CDR2 SYGVKD. The CDR3 protein is CAIRGTGEGYTF. As DNA, the CDR3 is TGTGCCATCAGGGGGACAGGGGAAGGCTACACCTTC.

In DNA, the CDR3 is TGTGCCAGTAGCCCCCGCCGACTAGATTTGGTTGAGCAGTTCTTC. Its translation: CASSPRRLDLVEQFF. The genes are TRBV19 and TRBJ2-1; D perhaps matches TRBD2 (6 bases). V was cut by 6 bases and J by 9 bases, with 21 bases left in between. The CDR3 loop spans 15 amino acids. Germline-derived CDR1 and CDR2 are LNHDA and SQIVND (reference sequence). The entire variable domain, with the rest obtained from reference TRBV19 and TRBJ2-1, is as follows: DGGITQSPKYLFRKEGQNVTLSCEQNLNHDAMYWYRQDPGQGLRLIYYSQIVNDFQKGDIAEGYSVSREKKESFPLTVTSAQKNPTAFYLCASSPRRLDLVEQFFGPGTRLTVL.

The V call is TRBV11-3, the J call TRBJ2-3; no clear D gene. Germline CDR1 is SGHNT and CDR2 is YENEEA. V gave up 5 bases and J gave up 2 bases, with 17 bases separating them. CDR3 length: 16 amino acids. Written as DNA, the CDR3 is TGTGCCAGCAGCCAAGGGAAGTCAATCAACACAGATACGCAGTATTTT. This translates into CASSQGKSINTDTQYF.

The chain has TRBV5-1 and TRBJ2-1, with 7 bases aligning to TRBD2. Germline V gene data show CDR1 as SGHRS and CDR2 as YFSETQ. The CDR3 covers 19 residues. Germline trimming cut 7 bases from V and 0 bases from J; bases unmatched to any gene: 19. The CDR3 sequence: CASGFRGRADLSSYNEQFF. DNA of the CDR3: TGCGCCAGCGGTTTCCGAGGGAGGGCAGACTTGAGCTCCTACAATGAGCAGTTCTTC. Using reference TRBV5-1 and TRBJ2-1 for the parts outside the CDR3, the full variable domain is KAGVTQTPRYLIKTRGQQVTLSCSPISGHRSVSWYQQTPGQGLQFLFEYFSETQRNKGNFPGRFSGRQFSNSRSEMNVSTLELGDSALYLCASGFRGRADLSSYNEQFFGPGTRLTVL.

The chain employs TRBV19 and TRBJ1-1, with TRBD1 matching 8 bases. The germline V gene has CDR1 LNHDA and CDR2 SQIVND (reference sequence). J lost 0 bases, V lost 6 bases, and 3 bases had no gene match. The CDR3 runs 14 residues. The CDR3 nucleotides are TGTGCCAGTAGGAGACAGGGGATGAACACTGAAGCTTTCTTT. Encoded protein: CASRRQGMNTEAFF.

The V gene is TRBV5-5, the J gene TRBJ1-4, with D tentatively TRBD1 (6 bases). Trimming took off 3 bases at V and 8 bases at J, with 17 bases between the two ends. From germline, CDR1 is SGHKS and CDR2 YYEKEE (reference sequence). CDR3 size: 15 residues. CDR3 in DNA: TGTGCCAGCAGCTACCGGACAGCCGGGATCGAAAAACTGTTTTTT. Residues: CASSYRTAGIEKLFF.

This chain uses TRBV7-9 with TRBJ2-4; weak D call: TRBD2 (6 bases). The ends were cut back, 6 bases at V and 6 bases at J, with 9 bases in the middle. Germline values: CDR1 SEHNR, CDR2 FQNEAQ (reference sequence). The CDR3 consists of 12 residues. The DNA for the CDR3 is TGTGCCAGCAGAGAGGGACTAAACATTCAGTACTTC. This sequence encodes CASREGLNIQYF. Combining the CDR3 with reference TRBV7-9 and TRBJ2-4 gives the whole variable domain DTGVSQNPRHKITKRGQNVTFRCDPISEHNRLYWYRQTLGQGPEFLTYFQNEAQLEKSRLLSDRFSAERPKGSFSTLEIQRTEQGDSAMYLCASREGLNIQYFGAGTRLSVL.

This chain joins TRBV7-9 and TRBJ2-1; D may be TRBD2 (6 bases). Trimming took off 1 base at V and 8 bases at J, with 12 bases between the two ends. This CDR3 has 14 residues. Per germline, CDR1 SEHNR and CDR2 FQNEAQ (reference sequence). The CDR3 nucleotides are TGTGCCAGCAGCTTAGGACTAGTTGACGATGAGCAGTTCTTC. Encoded protein: CASSLGLVDDEQFF.

This chain uses TRBV2 with TRBJ2-1; TRBD2 matches 10 bases. The length of the CDR3 is 14 residues. CDR1 is SNHLY and CDR2 is FYNNEI in the germline V gene. V lost 11 bases, J lost 3 bases, and 7 bases stayed unmatched. Written as DNA, the CDR3 is TGTGCCTCTTTCGGACTAGCGGACTACAATGAGCAGTTCTTC. As protein: CASFGLADYNEQFF.

The V call is TRBV7-3, the J call TRBJ2-3, with 10 nucleotides matching TRBD1. From germline, CDR1 is SGHTA and CDR2 FQGTGA. Unmatched junction bases numbered 7, after V lost 8 bases and J lost 11 bases. The CDR3 has 12 residues. Written as DNA, the CDR3 is TGTGCCAGCGGGACAGGGGAGATCGGGCAGTATTTT. Protein: CASGTGEIGQYF.

The chain has TRBV7-8 and TRBJ2-3; D tentatively reads TRBD1 or TRBD2 (6 bases each). Germline V gene data show CDR1 as SGHVS and CDR2 as FQNEAQ. V was trimmed by 10 bases and J by 0 bases, leaving 17 bases between them. This CDR3 spans 15 amino acids. This chain's CDR3 is CATGALAVSTDTQYF. DNA for the CDR3: TGTGCCACAGGGGCCTTAGCGGTTAGCACAGATACGCAGTATTTT.